Below are 7 T cell receptor beta chains sequenced from a single sample in a study of breast tumors, draining lymph nodes, adjacent tissues. Axillary draining lymph nodes of breast cancer patients supplied the node samples. One entry per CDR3 protein, called by TCRdb with MiXCR from the multiplex PCR reads. This sample carries roughly 120,000 distinct CDR3 sequences, less than 20% of them seen once, and the ten largest clones take roughly 4%. Sequencing used axillary lymph node tissue. Receptor source: a female donor with breast cancer. Some clones in this sample may be carry-over from other donors' samples.

This clonotype appeared many times. The V and J genes are TRBV29-1 and TRBJ2-1, with D perhaps TRBD1 or TRBD2 (7 bases each). The V gene lost 6 bases and the J gene lost 4 bases, with 16 bases spanning the gap. The CDR3 runs 14 residues. Germline-derived CDR1 and CDR2 are SQVTM and ANQGSEA. The CDR3 region has the DNA TGCAGCGTGGCCCGGCAGGGGGGGTACAATGAGCAGTTCTTC. Protein sequence: CSVARQGGYNEQFF.

This clonotype came up many times. V is TRBV20-1 and J is TRBJ2-7; D unclear. V was pared by 0 bases and J by 4 bases, with 13 bases between. From germline, CDR1 is DFQATT and CDR2 SNEGSKA (reference sequence). This CDR3 comprises 14 residues. The CDR3: CSARDQRTAYEQYF. The CDR3 bases are TGCAGTGCTAGAGATCAAAGAACCGCTTACGAGCAGTACTTC.

This clonotype was seen repeatedly, ten times or more. This chain links TRBV9 with TRBJ1-6; D is unresolved. This CDR3 has 16 amino acids. Germline CDR1 is SGDLS and CDR2 is YYNGEE. V was trimmed by 4 bases and J by 4 bases, leaving 15 bases between them. CDR3 nucleotides: TGTGCCAGCAGCCCTCTGAGACACGCTTATAATTCACCCCTCCACTTT. It is translated as CASSPLRHAYNSPLHF.

The chain recombines TRBV19 with TRBJ2-3; D tentatively fits TRBD1 or TRBD2 (6 bases each). V lost 3 bases to trimming and J lost 4 bases, with 14 bases between them. CDR3 length: 15 amino acids. The V gene's germline CDR1 is LNHDA and CDR2 SQIVND (reference sequence). In DNA, the CDR3 is TGTGCCAGTAGTATCATGGGGGGCCATGCAGATACGCAGTATTTT. Its protein product is CASSIMGGHADTQYF.

The V gene is TRBV12-3 or TRBV12-4, the J gene TRBJ2-3, with 9 bases lining up with TRBD1. After removal of 6 bases from V and 0 bases from J, the junction contained 13 bases not matched to a gene. The CDR3 spans 18 residues. DNA of the CDR3: TGTGCCAGCAGCCCAGGGGTGGGACAGGGAGGGAGCACAGATACGCAGTATTTT. It yields the protein CASSPGVGQGGSTDTQYF.

V usage is TRBV20-1 and J usage is TRBJ2-3, with D perhaps TRBD2 (5 bases). Looked up from germline, CDR1 is DFQATT and CDR2 is SNEGSKA (reference sequence). V lost 5 bases and J lost 2, with 14 bases in between. The CDR3 contains 14 residues. The CDR3 protein is CSARTRLNTDTQYF. The CDR3 bases are TGCAGTGCTCGAACTAGACTGAACACAGATACGCAGTATTTT.

Concerning this clonotype itself: A much larger clone differs by one base, so this may be a read error. The V call is TRBV12-3 or TRBV12-4, the J call TRBJ1-4, with D possibly matching TRBD1 (5 bases). This CDR3 is built from 14 residues. The germline V and J ends were trimmed by 8 bases and 7 bases, with 17 bases remaining between them. In nucleotides, the CDR3 is TGTGCCAGCGCCGTGGGGGGGTTAGGTGAAAAACTGTTTTTT. It codes for CASAVGGLGEKLFF.